This TCR beta chain is from a study of a mutant IDH1 vaccine in newly diagnosed glioma. The overall study: Patients began vaccination 4-6 weeks after radiotherapy alone, or with temozolomide cycles. Treated patients, 62.5% male and approximately 38% female, averaged approximately 40 years of age.

Germline CDR1 LGHNA, CDR2 YNFKEQ. V was clipped by 1 base and J by 0 bases, with 7 bases between them. The CDR3 spans 16 residues. This clone was picked up one time. Its antigen is as yet unknown. Repertoires were generated with immunoSEQ multiplex PCR, while TCRdb's copy carries only in-frame clones and drops some. The sample consists of 110,000 or so clones, about nine tenths of them appearing once. The time point was: week 11, during vaccination. Vaccinated patients received 300 ug of mutant IDH1 20-mer peptide per dose, with topical imiquimod. The sample was PBMCs, taken from a glioma patient whose treatment included an IDH1 peptide vaccine. The sequence came from a woman aged 50 to 65 with glioma. The rearrangement joins TRBV4-2 to TRBJ2-6; D gene ambiguous. Written as DNA, the CDR3 is TGTGCCAGCAGCCAAGCGTTTGCCTCTGGGGCCAACGTCCTGACTTTC. Its protein is CASSQAFASGANVLTF.